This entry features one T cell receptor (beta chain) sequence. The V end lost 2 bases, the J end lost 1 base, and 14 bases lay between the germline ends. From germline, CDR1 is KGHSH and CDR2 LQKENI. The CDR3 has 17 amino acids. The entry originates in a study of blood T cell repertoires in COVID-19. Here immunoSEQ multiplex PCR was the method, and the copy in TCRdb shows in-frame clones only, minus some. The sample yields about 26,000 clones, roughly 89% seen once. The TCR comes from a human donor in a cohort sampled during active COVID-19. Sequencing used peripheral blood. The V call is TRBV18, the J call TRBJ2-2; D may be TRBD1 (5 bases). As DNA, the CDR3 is TGTGCCAGCTCACCATTACCCCCAGGGATGAACACCGGGGAGCTGTTTTTT. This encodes CASSPLPPGMNTGELFF. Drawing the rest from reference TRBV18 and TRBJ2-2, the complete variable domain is NAGVMQNPRHLVRRRGQEARLRCSPMKGHSHVYWYRQLPEEGLKFMVYLQKENIIDESGMPKERFSAEFPKEGPSILRIQQVVRGDSAAYFCASSPLPPGMNTGELFFGEGSRLTVL.